The next 25 T cell receptor beta chains were all read from a single sample in a study of cytomegalovirus exposure and HLA in healthy donors. PCR employed 60 Vbeta and 13 Jbeta primers. Using immunoSEQ multiplex PCR, the repertoire was profiled, and TCRdb retains in-frame clones only, with some absent. The sample lists about 72,000 clones; more than 75% were seen once. The sample was PBMCs. These receptors were taken from a man aged 40-50 years in good health and CMV-seronegative.

The chain couples TRBV4-1 to TRBJ1-2, with unresolved D. Trimming took 0 bases from V and 3 from J, leaving 8 bases between them. The CDR3 totals 14 residues. Germline CDR1 is MGHRA and CDR2 is YSYEKL. The CDR3 nucleotides read TGCGCCAGCAGCCAAGATACTGTGGACTATGGCTACACCTTC. Amino acid sequence: CASSQDTVDYGYTF.

The CDR3 is CASFPGTTTYGYTF. CDR3 DNA: TGTGCCAGTTTCCCCGGGACAACCACCTATGGCTACACCTTC. This chain joins TRBV28 and TRBJ1-2, with a weak D call TRBD1 (6 bases). The V gene's germline CDR1 is MDHEN and CDR2 SYDVKM. The CDR3 extends over 14 amino acids. V lost 9 bases and J lost 4, with 18 bases in between.

The rearrangement uses TRBV5-1 and TRBJ1-1; tentatively, D is TRBD1 (5 bases). CDR3 size: 14 residues. The V end lost 6 bases, the J end lost 0 bases, and 12 bases lay between the germline ends. Germline-derived CDR1 and CDR2 are SGHRS and YFSETQ. The CDR3 loop is CASMQGRMNTEAFF. In DNA form, the CDR3 reads TGCGCCAGCATGCAGGGCCGTATGAACACTGAAGCTTTCTTT.

This rearrangement joins TRBV9 to TRBJ1-1; TRBD1 is a possible D gene (6 bases). V lost 4 bases to trimming and J lost 6 bases, with 16 bases between them. CDR1 is SGDLS and CDR2 is YYNGEE in the germline V gene. The CDR3 spans 14 residues. DNA of the CDR3: TGTGCCAGCAGCCTAATGACAGGAGCGCCTGAAGCTTTCTTT. Its translation: CASSLMTGAPEAFF.

The chain uses TRBV5-1 and TRBJ1-2, with D perhaps TRBD1 (6 bases). Trimming removed 2 bases from V and 3 bases from J, with 8 bases in between. The CDR3 extends over 13 amino acids. CDR1 is SGHRS, CDR2 YFSETQ, per germline. The CDR3 region has the DNA TGCGCCAGCAGCTTAGGGGGAGACTATGGCTACACCTTC. Amino acid sequence: CASSLGGDYGYTF.

This chain links TRBV9 with TRBJ2-7; perhaps TRBD1 as D (5 bases). From germline, CDR1 is SGDLS and CDR2 YYNGEE. CDR3 length: 13 residues. The V gene lost 0 bases and the J gene lost 7 bases, with 11 bases spanning the gap. The CDR3 is CASSVVVSGEQYF. The CDR3 DNA reads as TGTGCCAGCAGCGTAGTCGTGTCAGGGGAGCAGTACTTC.

In DNA form, the CDR3 reads TGCAGCGTGATGACAGGGATGGTTGAAGCCGCTTTCTTT. As protein: CSVMTGMVEAAFF. This chain joins TRBV29-1 and TRBJ1-1; 7 positions agree with TRBD1. This CDR3 contains 13 residues. V was pared by 6 bases and J by 11 bases, with 15 bases of the junction left unmatched. Germline loops: CDR1 SQVTM, CDR2 ANQGSEA. Variable domain in full (rest from reference TRBV29-1 and TRBJ1-1): SAVISQKPSRDICQRGTSLTIQCQVDSQVTMMFWYRQQPGQSLTLIATANQGSEATYESGFVIDKFPISRPNLTFSTLTVSNMSPEDSSIYLCSVMTGMVEAAFFGQGTRLTVV.

This sequence joins TRBV11-2 and TRBJ2-6; D possibly corresponds to TRBD1 (6 bases). The CDR3 contains 15 residues. CDR1 SGHAT and CDR2 FQNNGV come from the germline V gene. Trimming pared 5 bases from V and 4 bases from J, leaving 12 bases between. CDR3 in DNA: TGTGCCAGCAGCCAGGGGTTATACGGGGCCAACGTCCTGACTTTC. It specifies CASSQGLYGANVLTF. The variable domain in full, completed from reference TRBV11-2 and TRBJ2-6, reads EAGVAQSPRYKIIEKRQSVAFWCNPISGHATLYWYQQILGQGPKLLIQFQNNGVVDDSQLPKDRFSAERLKGVDSTLKIQPAKLEDSAVYLCASSQGLYGANVLTFGAGSRLTVL.

The gene calls are TRBV7-3 and TRBJ2-1, with 15 bases that match TRBD2. Germline loops: CDR1 SGHTA, CDR2 FQGTGA. V dropped 3 bases and J dropped 11; count of bases not matched to a gene: 8. The CDR3 has 16 residues. In DNA form, the CDR3 reads TGTGCCAGCAGCTTTCGGACTAGCGGGGGGGCCTCGAAGCAGTTCTTC. This encodes CASSFRTSGGASKQFF.

The chain carries TRBV7-9 and TRBJ2-3; D possibly corresponds to TRBD2 (5 bases). This CDR3 is built from 16 residues. V was pared by 3 bases and J by 3 bases, with 16 bases between. CDR1 and CDR2 from the germline V gene are SEHNR and FQNEAQ (reference sequence). CDR3 amino acids: CASSFPRLRATDTQYF. The DNA for the CDR3 is TGTGCCAGCAGCTTTCCGAGGCTGAGGGCAACAGATACGCAGTATTTT.

The chain links TRBV4-1 to TRBJ1-2; the D gene is possibly TRBD1 (6 bases). CDR1 and CDR2 from the germline V gene are MGHRA and YSYEKL. The CDR3 is made up of 16 amino acids. The ends were cut back, 0 bases at V and 5 bases at J, with 16 bases in the middle. As DNA, the CDR3 is TGCGCCAGCAGCCAAGATAGCAGCGGCAGGGGTTATGGCTACACCTTC. As protein: CASSQDSSGRGYGYTF.

The chain recombines TRBV27 with TRBJ1-2; TRBD1 agrees at 8 bases. This CDR3 has 14 amino acids. Trimming took 6 bases from V and 8 from J; bases not matched to a gene: 11. Germline V gene lookup returns CDR1 MNHEY and CDR2 SMNVEV (reference sequence). This chain's CDR3 is CASSPGQATMGYTF. The CDR3 DNA sequence: TGTGCCAGCAGCCCGGGACAGGCAACTATGGGCTACACCTTC.

The V gene is TRBV6-4, the J gene TRBJ1-2; no reliable D call. V was trimmed by 5 bases and J by 8 bases, leaving 15 bases between them. Germline CDR1 is MRHNA and CDR2 is SNTAGT. This CDR3 region has 13 residues. The CDR3 protein is CASSPRPAEGYTF. CDR3 nucleotide sequence: TGTGCCAGCAGTCCCAGACCCGCGGAAGGCTACACCTTC.

The chain has TRBV18 and TRBJ2-1; D is ambiguous. The CDR3 has 14 amino acids. Trimming left V 2 bases short and J 1 base short, with 6 bases between. Germline CDR1 reads KGHSH; CDR2 reads LQKENI. The CDR3 protein is CASSPGRSYNEQFF. Here the CDR3 DNA reads TGTGCCAGCTCACCAGGGCGATCCTACAATGAGCAGTTCTTC. Variable domain in full (rest from reference TRBV18 and TRBJ2-1): NAGVMQNPRHLVRRRGQEARLRCSPMKGHSHVYWYRQLPEEGLKFMVYLQKENIIDESGMPKERFSAEFPKEGPSILRIQQVVRGDSAAYFCASSPGRSYNEQFFGPGTRLTVL.

This clone was seen only a few times. The sample has other DNA sequences that encode this CDR3 too. V usage is TRBV28 and J usage is TRBJ1-1, with D perhaps matching TRBD1 (5 bases). This CDR3 comprises 15 residues. Germline V lookup: CDR1 MDHEN, CDR2 SYDVKM. V was pared by 1 base and J by 1 base, with 10 bases between. The CDR3 DNA is TGTGCCAGCAGTTTATCCCTAAGGGGGAACACTGAAGCTTTCTTT. It translates to CASSLSLRGNTEAFF.

This chain connects TRBV5-4 to TRBJ2-7; 9 positions agree with TRBD1. Per germline, CDR1 SGHNT and CDR2 YYREEE (reference sequence). There are 14 residues in the CDR3. After removal of 0 bases from V and 6 bases from J, the junction contained 4 bases not matched to a gene. CDR3 bases: TGTGCCAGCAGCTTGGAGGGACAGGGCCGCGAGCAGTACTTC. Amino acid sequence: CASSLEGQGREQYF.

This chain uses TRBV2 with TRBJ1-4, with TRBD1 as a possible D gene (6 bases). The V and J ends lost 2 bases and 5 bases respectively, with 9 bases between them. This CDR3 is 14 amino acids long. The germline gives CDR1 SNHLY, CDR2 FYNNEI. In nucleotides, the CDR3 is TGTGCCAGCAGTGAAAGGACAGCAAATGAAAAACTGTTTTTT. Amino acids: CASSERTANEKLFF.

The gene calls are TRBV4-2 and TRBJ1-5; 12 nucleotides line up with TRBD1. Germline lookup yields CDR1 LGHNA and CDR2 YNFKEQ. The CDR3 length is 17 residues. J was trimmed by 6 bases and V by 4 bases; bases with no gene match: 10. This chain's CDR3 is CASSRGTGGTGSQPQHF. In nucleotides, the CDR3 is TGTGCCAGCAGCCGCGGGACAGGGGGCACGGGTAGTCAGCCCCAGCATTTT.

The rearrangement joins TRBV19 to TRBJ1-1; weak D call: TRBD1 (5 bases). This CDR3 region has 16 residues. V was cut by 2 bases and J by 4 bases, with 17 bases left in between. CDR1 and CDR2 from the germline V gene are LNHDA and SQIVND (reference sequence). This CDR3 is CASSIPYQGRITEAFF. CDR3 DNA sequence: TGTGCCAGTAGTATACCGTACCAGGGTAGGATCACTGAAGCTTTCTTT.

V and J are TRBV5-4 and TRBJ2-4, with D uncertain. From germline, CDR1 is SGHNT and CDR2 YYREEE (reference sequence). This CDR3 spans 13 amino acids. V lost 1 base to trimming and J lost 8 bases, with 10 bases between them. The CDR3 loop is CASSLRTVDIQYF. The CDR3 region has the DNA TGTGCCAGCAGCTTGCGAACGGTTGACATTCAGTACTTC.

V is TRBV11-1 and J is TRBJ2-7; TRBD1 is a possible D gene (6 bases). Germline V CDR1 and CDR2: SGHAT, FQDESV (reference sequence). The V and J ends lost 4 bases and 3 bases respectively, with 10 bases between them. The CDR3 extends over 13 amino acids. The CDR3 nucleotides read TGTGCCAGCAGCTCCCAACAGGGCTACGAGCAGTACTTC. Protein sequence: CASSSQQGYEQYF. The full variable domain, with the rest looked up from reference TRBV11-1 and TRBJ2-7, is EAEVAQSPRYKITEKSQAVAFWCDPISGHATLYWYRQILGQGPELLVQFQDESVVDDSQLPKDRFSAERLKGVDSTLKIQPAELGDSAMYLCASSSQQGYEQYFGPGTRLTVT.

This chain connects TRBV25-1 to TRBJ2-5, with 11 bases identical to TRBD1. TRBJ2-7 matches the DNA end more closely, so the J call is doubtful. The CDR3 length is 15 residues. Germline CDR1 and CDR2: MGHDK and SYGVNS. The chain's CDR3 is CAKPGRDRGSHEQYF. In nucleotides, the CDR3 is TGTGCCAAGCCGGGCCGGGACAGGGGGTCCCACGAGCAGTACTTC.

This clone was counted between two and nine times. V is TRBV6-5 and J is TRBJ1-3; D is undetermined. V dropped 6 bases and J dropped 0 bases, with 9 bases sitting between them. The CDR3 runs 14 residues. The germline gives CDR1 MNHEY, CDR2 SVGAGI. The CDR3 loop reads CASSPRVSGNTIYF. The CDR3 nucleotides read TGTGCCAGCAGCCCCCGGGTCTCTGGAAACACCATATATTTT.

This clone was detected only once. The V and J genes are TRBV28 and TRBJ2-7; 11 nucleotides line up with TRBD1. Germline loops: CDR1 MDHEN, CDR2 SYDVKM. The CDR3 runs 15 residues. Losses at the gene ends were 7 bases for V and 0 bases for J; bases not matched to a gene: 5. The CDR3 region has the DNA TGTGCCAGCACATACGGGACAGGGGGCTCCTACGAGCAGTACTTC. Amino acid sequence: CASTYGTGGSYEQYF.

This clone was counted a few times. The chain uses TRBV5-1 and TRBJ1-3; D is unresolved. Germline V gene data show CDR1 as SGHRS and CDR2 as YFSETQ. Trimming took 4 bases from V and 3 from J, leaving 14 bases between them. The CDR3 spans 15 residues. The CDR3 sequence is CASSPAGSGGNTIYF. DNA of the CDR3: TGCGCCAGCAGCCCCGCGGGTTCCGGTGGAAACACCATATATTTT.